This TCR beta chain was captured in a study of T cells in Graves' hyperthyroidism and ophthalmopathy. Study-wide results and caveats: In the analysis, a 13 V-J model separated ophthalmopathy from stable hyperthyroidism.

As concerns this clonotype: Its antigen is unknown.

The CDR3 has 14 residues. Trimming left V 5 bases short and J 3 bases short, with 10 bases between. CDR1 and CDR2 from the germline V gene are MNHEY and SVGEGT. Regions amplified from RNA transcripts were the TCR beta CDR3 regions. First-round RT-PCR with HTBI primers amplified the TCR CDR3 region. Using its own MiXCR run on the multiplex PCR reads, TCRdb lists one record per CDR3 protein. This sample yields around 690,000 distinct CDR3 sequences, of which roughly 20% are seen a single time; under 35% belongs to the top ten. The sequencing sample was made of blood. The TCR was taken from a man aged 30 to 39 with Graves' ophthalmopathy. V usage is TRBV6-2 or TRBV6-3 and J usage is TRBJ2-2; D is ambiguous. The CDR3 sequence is CASSQDLYTGELFF. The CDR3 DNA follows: TGTGCCAGCAGTCAGGACCTATACACCGGGGAGCTGTTTTTT.